Below are 26 T cell receptor beta chains sequenced from a single sample in a study of beta chain features in type 1 diabetes. Every isolated RNA sample was fully reverse transcribed, so sequencing captured expressed TCRB transcripts. Profiled with immunoSEQ multiplex PCR; TCRdb holds only in-frame clones, not every one. The table shows a few hundred thousand clones, with around 15% occurring only once. Sample: naive CD4+ T cells from blood. The receptors come from a woman aged 18-29 years in good health.

This clone turned up a few times. The chain combines TRBV11-2 with TRBJ2-1; tentatively, D is TRBD1 (6 bases). CDR3 length: 15 residues. Germline CDR1 reads SGHAT; CDR2 reads FQNNGV. Trimming left V 5 bases short and J 5 bases short, with 16 bases between. The CDR3 DNA reads as TGTGCCAGCAGCGTACAGGGTCTAGTCGACAATGAGCAGTTCTTC. Translation gives CASSVQGLVDNEQFF.

Only a few counts were recorded for this clone. The genes are TRBV19 and TRBJ2-5; D is perhaps TRBD1 (6 bases). The CDR3 extends over 12 amino acids. Germline assignment: CDR1 LNHDA and CDR2 SQIVND (reference sequence). The V end lost 6 bases, the J end lost 5 bases, and 10 bases lay between the germline ends. The DNA for the CDR3 is TGTGCCAGTAGCCAGGGGCAGGAGACCCAGTACTTC. Translated, it gives CASSQGQETQYF.

The genes are TRBV27 and TRBJ2-1; 13 positions match TRBD2. This CDR3 spans 16 amino acids. Germline CDR1 and CDR2: MNHEY and SMNVEV (reference sequence). J lost 9 bases, V lost 5 bases, and 10 bases had no gene match. The CDR3 here is CASSGTSGRAFREQFF. DNA of the CDR3: TGTGCCAGCAGTGGAACTAGCGGGAGGGCCTTTCGTGAGCAGTTCTTC.

DNA for the CDR3: TGCGCCAGCAGCCCGTACCCGGGACAGGGGCGAATCAAGCGCGATGAGCAGTTCTTC. Encoded protein: CASSPYPGQGRIKRDEQFF. The rearrangement uses TRBV5-1 and TRBJ2-1, with TRBD1 identical over 10 bases. Germline trimming cut 4 bases from V and 8 bases from J; bases unmatched to any gene: 21. CDR1 and CDR2 (germline): SGHRS, YFSETQ. The CDR3 runs 19 residues.

For the CDR3, the DNA is TGTGCCTGGAGTATCCCCCGGCGTGCCAGGACCTACAATGAGCAGTTCTTC. This translates into CAWSIPRRARTYNEQFF. The rearrangement links TRBV30 to TRBJ2-1; D is unclear. Trimming took off 2 bases at V and 2 bases at J, with 19 bases between the two ends. The CDR3 sequence is 17 residues long. Germline V gene data show CDR1 as GTSNPN and CDR2 as SVGIG (reference sequence). The full variable domain, completed using reference TRBV30 and TRBJ2-1, is SQTIHQWPATLVQPVGSPLSLECTVEGTSNPNLYWYRQAAGRGLQLLFYSVGIGQISSEVPQNLSASRPQDRQFILSSKKLLLSDSGFYLCAWSIPRRARTYNEQFFGPGTRLTVL.

This clone showed up just a few times. The rearrangement uses TRBV15 and TRBJ2-5; D uncertain. Germline V lookup: CDR1 LNHNV, CDR2 YYDKDF (reference sequence). This CDR3 comprises 13 residues. V was cut by 0 bases and J by 5 bases, with 7 bases left in between. Written as DNA, the CDR3 is TGTGCCACCAGCAGAGATCGTTTGGAGACCCAGTACTTC. Protein product: CATSRDRLETQYF.

This chain joins TRBV11-2 and TRBJ2-3; D unresolved. Germline V CDR1 and CDR2: SGHAT, FQNNGV. V lost 5 bases and J 2 bases, leaving 20 bases between the germline ends. The CDR3 contains 17 residues. Here the CDR3 reads CASSPKLTGLNTDTQYF. In nucleotides, the CDR3 is TGTGCCAGCAGCCCTAAATTGACGGGTTTGAACACAGATACGCAGTATTTT. Full variable domain (missing parts from reference TRBV11-2 and TRBJ2-3): EAGVAQSPRYKIIEKRQSVAFWCNPISGHATLYWYQQILGQGPKLLIQFQNNGVVDDSQLPKDRFSAERLKGVDSTLKIQPAKLEDSAVYLCASSPKLTGLNTDTQYFGPGTRLTVL.

This chain joins TRBV9 and TRBJ1-3; D not resolved. The V gene lost 4 bases and the J gene lost 2 bases, with 13 bases spanning the gap. This CDR3 contains 15 residues. Germline V gene lookup returns CDR1 SGDLS and CDR2 YYNGEE. The DNA for the CDR3 is TGTGCCAGCAGCCACACCCTCGGGGCTGGAAACACCATATATTTT. This gives the protein CASSHTLGAGNTIYF.

This rearrangement joins TRBV27 to TRBJ1-2, with D unresolved. This CDR3 is built from 13 residues. Trimming took 2 bases from V and 3 from J, leaving 7 bases between them. Germline lookup yields CDR1 MNHEY and CDR2 SMNVEV (reference sequence). Here the CDR3 reads CASSLRGYYGYTF. CDR3 DNA: TGTGCCAGCAGTTTACGAGGGTACTATGGCTACACCTTC.

This chain joins TRBV29-1 and TRBJ1-5; 7 positions match TRBD1. The V gene end was trimmed by 7 bases and the J gene end by 0 bases; junction bases not matched to a gene: 9. CDR1 SQVTM and CDR2 ANQGSEA come from the germline V gene. The CDR3 loop spans 15 amino acids. CDR3 sequence reads: CSAILTGDSNQPQHF. For the CDR3, the DNA is TGCAGCGCCATACTTACAGGGGATAGCAATCAGCCCCAGCATTTT.

The chain employs TRBV14 and TRBJ2-3, with TRBD2 matching 10 bases. Trimming at V came to 3 bases and at J to 11 bases, leaving 11 bases not matched to a gene. In germline, CDR1 is SGHDN, CDR2 FVKESK. CDR3 length equals 15 residues. Here the CDR3 DNA reads TGTGCCAGCAGCCACGGTGACACTAGCGGGATCAGGCAGTATTTT. Protein sequence: CASSHGDTSGIRQYF.

The chain couples TRBV12-5 to TRBJ1-3, with D unresolved. Trimming took off 1 base at V and 0 bases at J, with 16 bases between the two ends. The CDR3 has 18 residues. Germline lookup yields CDR1 LGHNT and CDR2 FRNRAP. CDR3 in amino acids: CASGLAYLRLSSGNTIYF. The CDR3 region has the DNA TGTGCTAGTGGTTTGGCCTACCTCCGACTGAGCTCTGGAAACACCATATATTTT. The whole variable domain, filled in from reference TRBV12-5 and TRBJ1-3, reads DARVTQTPRHKVTEMGQEVTMRCQPILGHNTVFWYRQTMMQGLELLAYFRNRAPLDDSGMPKDRFSAEMPDATLATLKIQPSEPRDSAVYFCASGLAYLRLSSGNTIYFGEGSWLTVV.

In this sample, this clone turned up a few times. V is TRBV27 and J is TRBJ2-7, with TRBD1 identical over 7 bases. The junction had 4 bases not matched to a gene; V was cut back by 8 bases and J by 0 bases. The germline gives CDR1 MNHEY, CDR2 SMNVEV (reference sequence). CDR3 length equals 13 residues. CDR3 sequence (DNA): TGTGCCAGCCGCAGGGGGAGCTCCTACGAGCAGTACTTC. This codes for CASRRGSSYEQYF.

The chain carries TRBV18 and TRBJ2-5; no reliable D call. Per the germline V gene, CDR1 is KGHSH and CDR2 is LQKENI. V lost 2 bases and J 5 bases, leaving 12 bases between the germline ends. This CDR3 is built from 14 residues. DNA for the CDR3: TGTGCCAGCTCACCAGAACCGGGTCGTGAGACCCAGTACTTC. This gives the protein CASSPEPGRETQYF. Combining the CDR3 with reference TRBV18 and TRBJ2-5 gives the whole variable domain NAGVMQNPRHLVRRRGQEARLRCSPMKGHSHVYWYRQLPEEGLKFMVYLQKENIIDESGMPKERFSAEFPKEGPSILRIQQVVRGDSAAYFCASSPEPGRETQYFGPGTRLLVL.

This chain uses TRBV5-4 with TRBJ1-5; weak D call: TRBD1 (5 bases). The CDR3 length is 14 residues. The germline gives CDR1 SGHNT, CDR2 YYREEE (reference sequence). V lost 2 bases and J lost 3, with 9 bases in between. The CDR3 nucleotides read TGTGCCAGCAGCTTCCCAGGGAACAATCAGCCCCAGCATTTT. This sequence encodes CASSFPGNNQPQHF.

J is TRBJ2-1 and V is TRBV30; 7 bases align to TRBD1. The CDR3 runs to 17 residues. The V gene end was trimmed by 0 bases and the J gene end by 0 bases; junction bases not matched to a gene: 8. CDR1 and CDR2 from the germline V gene are GTSNPN and SVGIG (reference sequence). CDR3 in amino acids: CAWSVLGAGGSYNEQFF. The CDR3 DNA reads TGTGCCTGGAGTGTACTAGGGGCAGGGGGCTCCTACAATGAGCAGTTCTTC.

This chain links TRBV7-2 with TRBJ1-5, with D perhaps matching TRBD1 (5 bases). This CDR3 contains 15 residues. V lost 5 bases and J 0 bases, leaving 11 bases between the germline ends. Germline CDR1 is SGHTA and CDR2 is FQGNSA. The CDR3 nucleotides read TGTGCCAGCAGCCCCGGGGGGTATAGCAATCAGCCCCAGCATTTT. This codes for CASSPGGYSNQPQHF.

For the CDR3, the DNA is TGCAGCGTTGAGAGGCGGGAGAGATACAATGAGCAGTTCTTC. Its protein is CSVERRERYNEQFF. The chain has TRBV29-1 and TRBJ2-1, with 7 bases fitting TRBD2. V lost 3 bases to trimming and J lost 4 bases; unmatched junction nucleotides: 6. This CDR3 has 14 residues. CDR1 is SQVTM, CDR2 ANQGSEA, per germline.

This clone was recorded a few times. The chain is built from TRBV19 and TRBJ2-1; 7 nucleotides align to TRBD1. The V and J ends lost 5 bases and 0 bases, in that order; junction bases with no gene match: 7. CDR1 and CDR2 from the germline V gene are LNHDA and SQIVND (reference sequence). This CDR3 has 16 amino acids. In DNA form, the CDR3 reads TGTGCCAGTAGTCCTCGACAGGGAAGCTCCTACAATGAGCAGTTCTTC. As protein: CASSPRQGSSYNEQFF.

This clone has a handful of counts. The rearrangement uses TRBV7-3 and TRBJ2-1; no definite D call. Germline assignment: CDR1 SGHTA and CDR2 FQGTGA. This CDR3 is built from 13 residues. Deletions cut 5 bases from V and 4 bases from J, with 9 bases between. The CDR3 DNA follows: TGTGCCAGCAGCACAGCTACGTACAATGAGCAGTTCTTC. This sequence encodes CASSTATYNEQFF.

This clone turned up a few times. Within the sample, other DNA sequences also encode this same CDR3. This chain uses TRBV9 with TRBJ1-1; no definite D call. V lost 0 bases and J lost 2, with 8 bases in between. This CDR3 spans 14 amino acids. Germline V gene data show CDR1 as SGDLS and CDR2 as YYNGEE. CDR3 bases: TGTGCCAGCAGCGTAGGACGACTTAACACTGAAGCTTTCTTT. It is translated as CASSVGRLNTEAFF.

The gene calls are TRBV9 and TRBJ2-3; D is possibly TRBD1 (6 bases). The V end was cut by 4 bases, the J end by 2 bases, with 14 bases between. CDR3 size: 15 residues. The V gene's germline CDR1 is SGDLS and CDR2 YYNGEE. CDR3 DNA sequence: TGTGCCAGCAGCCCGATCACAGGGTCCACAGATACGCAGTATTTT. This codes for CASSPITGSTDTQYF.

This clone was seen a few times. J is TRBJ2-3 and V is TRBV11-1; tentatively, D is TRBD1 (6 bases). CDR1 is SGHAT, CDR2 FQDESV, per germline (reference sequence). V was shortened by 5 bases and J by 1 base, with 13 bases between the two germline ends. CDR3 size: 15 residues. CDR3 in DNA: TGTGCCAGCAGCAAAGGGGGTTCGCGCACAGATACGCAGTATTTT. Translated: CASSKGGSRTDTQYF. The whole variable domain, filled in from reference TRBV11-1 and TRBJ2-3, reads EAEVAQSPRYKITEKSQAVAFWCDPISGHATLYWYRQILGQGPELLVQFQDESVVDDSQLPKDRFSAERLKGVDSTLKIQPAELGDSAMYLCASSKGGSRTDTQYFGPGTRLTVL.

The chain links TRBV18 to TRBJ2-7; D is possibly TRBD2 (5 bases). Trimming removed 1 base at V and 5 bases at J, with 18 bases between. Germline lookup yields CDR1 KGHSH and CDR2 LQKENI. The CDR3 is 16 residues long. This CDR3 is CASSPRRVGIGNEQYF. The CDR3 region has the DNA TGTGCCAGCTCACCACGGCGGGTCGGGATTGGAAACGAGCAGTACTTC.

The chain joins TRBV27 to TRBJ2-7, with 9 bases that match TRBD1. The trim removed 2 bases at V and 5 bases at J, leaving 1 base unmatched. The CDR3 loop spans 13 amino acids. Germline lookup yields CDR1 MNHEY and CDR2 SMNVEV (reference sequence). The CDR3: CASSLDRGDEQYF. In DNA form, the CDR3 reads TGTGCCAGCAGTTTAGACAGGGGGGACGAGCAGTACTTC.

This clone was seen more than once but under ten times. The chain has TRBV6-5 and TRBJ2-2; TRBD2 matches 15 bases. CDR1 is MNHEY, CDR2 SVGAGI, per germline. V shed 6 bases, J shed 7 bases, and the junction held 3 bases outside the gene matches. The length of the CDR3 is 15 residues. The CDR3: CASSRTSGRDGELFF. The CDR3 nucleotides are TGTGCCAGCAGCCGGACTAGCGGGAGGGACGGGGAGCTGTTTTTT.